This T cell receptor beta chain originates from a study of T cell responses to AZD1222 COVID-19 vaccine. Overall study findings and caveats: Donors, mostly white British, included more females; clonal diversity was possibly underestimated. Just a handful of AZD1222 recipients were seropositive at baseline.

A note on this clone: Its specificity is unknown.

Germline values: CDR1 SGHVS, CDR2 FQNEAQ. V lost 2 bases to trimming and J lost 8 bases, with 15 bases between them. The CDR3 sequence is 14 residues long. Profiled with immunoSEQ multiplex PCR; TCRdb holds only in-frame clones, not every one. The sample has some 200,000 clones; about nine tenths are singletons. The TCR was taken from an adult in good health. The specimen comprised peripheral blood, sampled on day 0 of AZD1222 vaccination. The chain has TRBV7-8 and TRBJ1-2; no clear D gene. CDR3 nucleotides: TGTGCCAGCAGCTTAATTGGTACCCCGGGGGGCTACACCTTC. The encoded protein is CASSLIGTPGGYTF.